These 16 T cell receptor beta chains were all obtained from the same sample, sequenced in a study of CD8+ T cells in alopecia areata. Reverse transcribed after extraction, RNA yielded cDNA as the sequencing template. Only in-frame clones appear in the TCRdb table, and some are missing; sequencing was by immunoSEQ multiplex PCR. The sample lists 140,000 to 150,000 clones; around 47% were seen once. Sequencing was carried out using CD4+ T cells sorted from blood. The origin of the receptors is a human donor with alopecia areata.

This clone was seen a handful of times. This sequence joins TRBV28 and TRBJ2-3, with D possibly TRBD2 on 6 matching bases. From germline, CDR1 is MDHEN and CDR2 SYDVKM. Deletions cut 5 bases from V and 6 bases from J, with 21 bases between. CDR3 length: 16 residues. The DNA of the CDR3 is TGTGCCAGCAGTCTAACCCCGGGCAGGAGGGTGGATACGCAGTATTTT. It translates to CASSLTPGRRVDTQYF.

The J gene is TRBJ1-2, the V gene TRBV6-1; the D is unclear. Trimming shortened V by 6 bases and J by 2 bases, and 10 bases separated the two germline ends. This CDR3 has 13 amino acids. Germline V gene lookup returns CDR1 MNHNS and CDR2 SASEGT. The CDR3 nucleotides are TGTGCCAGCAGACCGTCACCGAACTATGGCTACACCTTC. This encodes CASRPSPNYGYTF.

V gene TRBV2 combines with J gene TRBJ2-1, with D hard to call. The CDR3 consists of 17 residues. Germline V gives CDR1 SNHLY, CDR2 FYNNEI. V was cut by 5 bases and J by 8 bases, with 25 bases left in between. The CDR3: CASSSSVEWLAKDEQFF. The CDR3 bases are TGTGCCAGCAGTTCCTCGGTCGAGTGGCTCGCTAAAGATGAGCAGTTCTTC.

The rearrangement links TRBV29-1 to TRBJ2-1; the match to TRBD1 covers 10 bases. Germline V lookup: CDR1 SQVTM, CDR2 ANQGSEA. The J segment lost 6 bases and the V segment lost 1 base, leaving 3 bases of the junction unmatched. This CDR3 is built from 14 residues. DNA for the CDR3: TGCAGCGTTGAAGGGGGACAGGGGCGCAATGAGCAGTTCTTC. It is translated as CSVEGGQGRNEQFF.

J is TRBJ1-4 and V is TRBV29-1, with D possibly matching TRBD1 (6 bases). Germline V lookup: CDR1 SQVTM, CDR2 ANQGSEA. The CDR3 has 14 residues. Trimming took off 4 bases at V and 2 bases at J, with 11 bases between the two ends. CDR3 sequence reads: CSVVSGATNEKLFF. DNA for the CDR3: TGCAGCGTTGTCTCAGGGGCTACTAATGAAAAACTGTTTTTT.

This chain links TRBV28 with TRBJ2-1; no clear D. CDR1 and CDR2 from the germline V gene are MDHEN and SYDVKM. V lost 6 bases and J 4 bases, leaving 10 bases between the germline ends. This CDR3 is 13 amino acids long. The DNA of the CDR3 is TGTGCCAGCAGGCTCCAAATTTACAATGAGCAGTTCTTC. Its protein is CASRLQIYNEQFF.

The chain combines TRBV4-1 with TRBJ2-7, with TRBD2 matching over 8 bases. Trimming took 4 bases from V and 5 from J; bases not matched to a gene: 7. Looked up from germline, CDR1 is MGHRA and CDR2 is YSYEKL. The CDR3 is 14 residues long. The DNA of the CDR3 is TGCGCCAGCAGCCTGGTAGCGGGATTCAACGAGCAGTACTTC. This gives the protein CASSLVAGFNEQYF.

This rearrangement joins TRBV29-1 to TRBJ2-5; 7 nucleotides match TRBD1. V lost 7 bases to trimming and J lost 5 bases; unmatched junction nucleotides: 10. Germline V gene data show CDR1 as SQVTM and CDR2 as ANQGSEA. The CDR3 loop spans 13 amino acids. Here the CDR3 reads CSAETGVGETQYF. As DNA, the CDR3 is TGCAGCGCGGAAACAGGGGTTGGGGAGACCCAGTACTTC.

The chain employs TRBV6-5 and TRBJ1-5; maybe TRBD1 (6 bases). CDR3 length: 15 residues. The V gene lost 6 bases and the J gene lost 0 bases, with 12 bases spanning the gap. Germline loops: CDR1 MNHEY, CDR2 SVGAGI. The CDR3 reads CASRGGKGSNQPQHF. The CDR3 DNA reads as TGTGCCAGCAGAGGGGGAAAGGGTAGCAATCAGCCCCAGCATTTT.

This sequence joins TRBV2 and TRBJ2-2; D unclear. The CDR3 spans 14 residues. Trimming took off 4 bases at V and 0 bases at J, with 6 bases between the two ends. Germline-derived CDR1 and CDR2 are SNHLY and FYNNEI. The CDR3 loop reads CASSARSNTGELFF. CDR3 coding DNA: TGTGCCAGCAGTGCGCGCTCGAACACCGGGGAGCTGTTTTTT.

This clone occurred a few times. The chain is built from TRBV19 and TRBJ2-1, with 8 bases identical to TRBD2. V lost 10 bases, J lost 1 base, and 6 bases stayed unmatched. Germline-derived CDR1 and CDR2 are LNHDA and SQIVND (reference sequence). This CDR3 is built from 14 residues. CDR3 DNA: TGTGCCACAGACGGCGGGAGGTCCTACAATGAGCAGTTCTTC. It is translated as CATDGGRSYNEQFF.

The chain recombines TRBV30 with TRBJ2-7; D is possibly TRBD2 (5 bases). This CDR3 region has 12 residues. Deletions cut 3 bases from V and 5 bases from J, with 11 bases between. CDR1 and CDR2 from the germline V gene are GTSNPN and SVGIG (reference sequence). CDR3 in DNA: TGTGCCTGGAGCGGGAACGCCGACGAGCAGTACTTC. Translating gives CAWSGNADEQYF.

The V and J genes are TRBV27 and TRBJ1-1; D gene ambiguous. Looked up from germline, CDR1 is MNHEY and CDR2 is SMNVEV (reference sequence). The V and J ends lost 0 bases and 0 bases respectively, with 5 bases between them. The CDR3 has 14 amino acids. The CDR3 here is CASSLSPLNTEAFF. CDR3 sequence (DNA): TGTGCCAGCAGTTTATCCCCCCTGAACACTGAAGCTTTCTTT.

V is TRBV2 and J is TRBJ2-1; 11 bases line up with TRBD2. This CDR3 is 16 amino acids long. Germline V lookup: CDR1 SNHLY, CDR2 FYNNEI. After removal of 5 bases from V and 1 base from J, the junction contained 4 bases not matched to a gene. The CDR3 sequence is CASSRLAGQSYNEQFF. The CDR3 coding sequence is TGTGCCAGCAGTAGACTAGCGGGACAATCCTACAATGAGCAGTTCTTC. The whole variable domain, filled in from reference TRBV2 and TRBJ2-1, reads EPEVTQTPSHQVTQMGQEVILRCVPISNHLYFYWYRQILGQKVEFLVSFYNNEISEKSEIFDDQFSVERPDGSNFTLKIRSTKLEDSAMYFCASSRLAGQSYNEQFFGPGTRLTVL.

The chain employs TRBV10-3 and TRBJ1-2, with D maybe TRBD1 (5 bases). V was clipped by 8 bases and J by 7 bases, with 17 bases between them. The CDR3 sequence is 13 residues long. The germline CDR1 and CDR2 sequences are ENHRY and SYGVKD. For the CDR3, the DNA is TGTGCCATCGGGGCGGCAGAGGTCCTTGGCTACACCTTC. It codes for CAIGAAEVLGYTF.

The CDR3, as DNA: TGTGCCAGCAGCTCCGCGGGGGTGATTGAGACCCAGTACTTC. Protein sequence: CASSSAGVIETQYF. The chain has TRBV7-9 and TRBJ2-5; TRBD2 aligns across 7 bases. V lost 4 bases to trimming and J lost 5 bases; unmatched junction nucleotides: 7. CDR1 and CDR2 (germline): SEHNR, FQNEAQ (reference sequence). This CDR3 is built from 14 residues.